The next 24 T cell receptor beta chains were all read from a single sample in a study of T-cell reconstitution after alpha-beta-depleted transplantation in children. The library targeted TCRbeta and was prepared with unique molecular identifiers. One entry per CDR3 protein, called by TCRdb with MiXCR from the PCR reads. The profile shows more than 15,000 distinct CDR3 sequences, 9.5% to 15% of them singletons. The sample consisted of PBMCs, mostly from graft donor cells, taken 180 days after TCRalphabeta/CD19-depleted stem cell transplant. The source is a boy under two years old who had a stem cell transplant for Wiskott-Aldrich syndrome, so the T cells may come from the graft donor.

This clonotype was recorded many times. The chain links TRBV10-3 to TRBJ2-5, with 7 bases aligning to TRBD1. Germline V gene data show CDR1 as ENHRY and CDR2 as SYGVKD. The CDR3 runs to 13 residues. Trimming took 5 bases from V and 1 from J; bases not matched to a gene: 1. CDR3 nucleotide sequence: TGTGCCATCAGTTGGGACAGCCAAGAGACCCAGTACTTC. It encodes CAISWDSQETQYF.

A note on this clonotype: A much larger clone lies one base from this, so it may be a read error. V usage is TRBV11-3 and J usage is TRBJ1-3; D is possibly TRBD1 (5 bases). The CDR3 loop spans 16 amino acids. Germline V gene sequence: CDR1 SGHNT, CDR2 YENEEA. The DNA for the CDR3 is TGTGCCAGCAGCTTCCGAGGGGCCTATTCGGGAAACACCACATATTTT. Amino acid sequence: CASSFRGAYSGNTTYF.

This clonotype was found many times. The chain carries TRBV24-1 and TRBJ2-5; tentative D call: TRBD2 (6 bases). The germline gives CDR1 KGHDR, CDR2 SFDVKD. V was pared by 3 bases and J by 1 base, with 11 bases between. This CDR3 contains 15 residues. The CDR3 region is CATSDPRDFQETQYF. The CDR3 DNA follows: TGTGCCACCAGTGATCCCCGGGACTTCCAAGAGACCCAGTACTTC.

V gene TRBV13 combines with J gene TRBJ2-1; D uncertain. The V end was cut by 1 base, the J end by 8 bases, with 3 bases between. The V gene's germline CDR1 is PRHDT and CDR2 FYEKMQ (reference sequence). This CDR3 comprises 11 residues. CDR3 DNA sequence: TGTGCCAGCAGCTTAGTGTATGAGCAGTTCTTC. Translation: CASSLVYEQFF.

Turning to this clonotype: A much larger clone lies a single base off, so this may be a read error. It is likely a read error, because the conserved phenylalanine at the end of the CDR3 is missing. In DNA form, the CDR3 reads TGTGCCATCAGGAGCGATACGCCTTACAATGAGCAGTTCTTG. It codes for CAIRSDTPYNEQFL. The V gene is TRBV10-3, the J gene TRBJ2-1, with D hard to call. V was shortened by 6 bases and J by 4 bases, with 13 bases between the two germline ends. This CDR3 is built from 14 residues. Germline lookup yields CDR1 ENHRY and CDR2 SYGVKD.

The rearrangement joins TRBV7-8 to TRBJ2-5; perhaps D is TRBD1 or TRBD2 (5 bases each). There are 15 residues in the CDR3. The V gene's germline CDR1 is SGHVS and CDR2 FQNEAQ. The V gene lost 2 bases and the J gene lost 5 bases, with 15 bases spanning the gap. DNA of the CDR3: TGTGCCAGCAGCTTACGGGACCCAAGTCGGGAGACCCAGTACTTC. Translating gives CASSLRDPSRETQYF.

This clonotype was seen more than once but under ten times. The CDR3 coding sequence is TGTGCCACTGCGTACAACCGGGGGGAGACCCAGTACTTC. Protein sequence: CATAYNRGETQYF. This chain joins TRBV10-3 and TRBJ2-5, with D perhaps matching TRBD2 (6 bases). This CDR3 region has 13 residues. V was trimmed by 10 bases and J by 5 bases, leaving 17 bases between them. CDR1 ENHRY and CDR2 SYGVKD come from the germline V gene.

About this clonotype itself: A much larger clone sits a single nucleotide away, making a read error possible. Without the conserved terminal phenylalanine or tryptophan, this CDR3 likely stems from a read error. The chain recombines TRBV10-1 with TRBJ2-7, with D perhaps TRBD1 (6 bases). The CDR3 length is 15 residues. V lost 5 bases to trimming and J lost 3 bases, with 17 bases between them. Germline-derived CDR1 and CDR2 are WNHNN and SYGVQD (reference sequence). The CDR3 DNA reads TGCGCCAGCAGTAAACGGACAGCGAACGTCTACGAGCAGTACTTA. Translation: CASSKRTANVYEQYL.

In this sample, this clonotype turned up many times. Sequence at one end of the junction differs from germline and may be a read error. The chain combines TRBV5-1 with TRBJ2-1; TRBD2 agrees at 8 bases. CDR3 length: 14 amino acids. Germline V lookup: CDR1 SGHRS, CDR2 YFSETQ. The CDR3 spells CATSPAGGGDEQFF. CDR3 in DNA: TGCGCCACCAGCCCGGCGGGAGGCGGCGATGAGCAGTTCTTC. Full variable domain (rest looked up from reference TRBV5-1 and TRBJ2-1): KAGVTQTPRYLIKTRGQQVTLSCSPISGHRSVSWYQQTPGQGLQFLFEYFSETQRNKGNFPGRFSGRQFSNSRSEMNVSTLELGDSALYLCATSPAGGGDEQFFGPGTRLTVL.

This clonotype has more than one count but fewer than ten. V usage is TRBV12-3 or TRBV12-4 and J usage is TRBJ2-7; D is possibly TRBD2 (5 bases). The germline V and J ends were trimmed by 5 bases and 0 bases, with 11 bases remaining between them. CDR3 length equals 14 residues. The CDR3, as DNA: TGTGCCAGCAGTGGCGGGCCCATCTCCTACGAGCAGTACTTC. Protein: CASSGGPISYEQYF.

This chain connects TRBV5-8 to TRBJ2-7; 7 nucleotides align to TRBD1. Germline loops: CDR1 SGHTS, CDR2 YDEGEE. CDR3 length: 14 amino acids. J was trimmed by 0 bases and V by 2 bases; bases with no gene match: 2. The CDR3 nucleotides are TGTGCCAGCAGCTTAGGACAGGCCTCCTACGAGCAGTACTTC. It encodes CASSLGQASYEQYF.

V and J are TRBV5-5 and TRBJ2-7, with TRBD2 matching over 8 bases. J was trimmed by 5 bases and V by 0 bases; bases with no gene match: 10. The V gene's germline CDR1 is SGHKS and CDR2 YYEKEE (reference sequence). The CDR3 is 16 amino acids. CDR3 sequence reads: CASSLGPSGLVNEQYF. CDR3 nucleotide sequence: TGTGCCAGCAGCTTGGGGCCTTCGGGACTAGTGAACGAGCAGTACTTC.

There are many counts of this clonotype. The V and J genes are TRBV7-9 and TRBJ2-4, with 7 bases fitting TRBD1. J gave up 6 bases and V 3 bases, and 2 bases lay outside the gene matches. The CDR3 has 13 amino acids. The germline gives CDR1 SEHNR, CDR2 FQNEAQ (reference sequence). The CDR3: CASSFTGANIQYF. In DNA, the CDR3 is TGTGCCAGCAGCTTCACAGGGGCAAACATTCAGTACTTC.

In its sample, this clonotype was seen a few times. This rearrangement joins TRBV6-2 or TRBV6-3 to TRBJ2-1, with D possibly being TRBD1 or TRBD2 (5 bases each). Trimming stripped 2 bases from V and 0 bases from J, with 17 bases between. CDR3 size: 18 residues. Germline CDR1 MNHEY, CDR2 SVGEGT. In DNA, the CDR3 is TGTGCCAGCAGTTACCCTTTTTTGAGGGGCGGCTCCTACAATGAGCAGTTCTTC. Its translation: CASSYPFLRGGSYNEQFF.

This clonotype has just a few counts. The chain employs TRBV7-8 and TRBJ1-5; 7 bases are shared with TRBD1. The J segment lost 4 bases and the V segment lost 1 base, leaving 4 bases of the junction unmatched. Germline lookup yields CDR1 SGHVS and CDR2 FQNEAQ. This CDR3 has 15 residues. CDR3 in DNA: TGTGCCAGCAGCTTAGAACAGGGGAGAAATCAGCCCCAGCATTTT. This translates into CASSLEQGRNQPQHF.

The chain carries TRBV11-2 and TRBJ2-3; 13 bases agree with TRBD2. The V segment lost 0 bases and the J segment 6 bases; nucleotides outside the gene matches: 6. This CDR3 comprises 17 residues. From germline, CDR1 is SGHAT and CDR2 FQNNGV. For the CDR3, the DNA is TGTGCCAGCAGCTTAGATACCCGACTAGCGGGAGGTGATACGCAGTATTTT. Translating gives CASSLDTRLAGGDTQYF.

This clonotype was seen ten or more times. The chain carries TRBV7-2 and TRBJ1-6; 9 bases agree with TRBD1. The length of the CDR3 is 16 residues. CDR1 is SGHTA and CDR2 is FQGNSA in the germline V gene. V shed 0 bases, J shed 6 bases, and the junction held 3 bases outside the gene matches. DNA of the CDR3: TGTGCCAGCAGCTTAGCAACGGGACAGGGTAATTCACCCCTCCACTTT. Its protein product is CASSLATGQGNSPLHF. The full variable domain, its missing parts supplied by reference TRBV7-2 and TRBJ1-6, is GAGVSQSPSNKVTEKGKDVELRCDPISGHTALYWYRQSLGQGLEFLIYFQGNSAPDKSGLPSDRFSAERTGGSVSTLTIQRTQQEDSAVYLCASSLATGQGNSPLHFGNGTRLTVT.

The genes are TRBV3-1 and TRBJ1-6, with a tentative D call TRBD1 (5 bases). CDR3 length equals 18 residues. Trimming took off 11 bases at V and 8 bases at J, with 31 bases between the two ends. CDR1 is LGHDT, CDR2 YNNKEL, per germline (reference sequence). The CDR3 protein is CACSQESMLRGRHSPLHF. The CDR3 region has the DNA TGTGCCTGCTCCCAAGAATCAATGCTTCGGGGACGACATTCACCCCTCCACTTT.

This clonotype was recorded many times. The V gene is TRBV12-3 or TRBV12-4, the J gene TRBJ2-3, with D possibly being TRBD2 (5 bases). The CDR3 has 15 residues. Trimming took off 6 bases at V and 3 bases at J, with 16 bases between the two ends. For the CDR3, the DNA is TGTGCCAGCAGCCCTCAGGACTCCGGAACAGATACGCAGTATTTT. This gives the protein CASSPQDSGTDTQYF.

The chain recombines TRBV10-3 with TRBJ2-1; D ambiguous. V lost 0 bases and J 10 bases, leaving 4 bases between the germline ends. This CDR3 contains 11 residues. CDR1 and CDR2 (germline): ENHRY, SYGVKD. The CDR3 loop is CAISESREQFF. The CDR3 DNA reads as TGTGCCATCAGTGAGTCGAGGGAGCAGTTCTTC.

This clonotype was counted ten times or more. The chain links TRBV9 to TRBJ2-1; TRBD2 matches at 9 bases. The CDR3 length is 16 residues. CDR1 is SGDLS and CDR2 is YYNGEE in the germline V gene. Germline trimming cut 4 bases from V and 3 bases from J; bases unmatched to any gene: 8. The DNA for the CDR3 is TGTGCCAGCAGCTTAGCCCGACTAGCGGTCTACAATGAGCAGTTCTTC. It is translated as CASSLARLAVYNEQFF.

This clonotype was observed many times. J is TRBJ2-5 and V is TRBV4-2, with TRBD2 matching over 10 bases. With V trimmed by 4 bases and J by 5 bases, 10 bases remained unmatched. Looked up from germline, CDR1 is LGHNA and CDR2 is YNFKEQ. The length of the CDR3 is 16 residues. The CDR3 nucleotides are TGTGCCAGCAGCCTCCCAGCTAGCGGGAGCGGGGAGACCCAGTACTTC. It codes for CASSLPASGSGETQYF.

This clonotype was seen a few times. This chain links TRBV18 with TRBJ2-3; tentative D call: TRBD2 (5 bases). This CDR3 has 17 amino acids. Germline loops: CDR1 KGHSH, CDR2 LQKENI. V was pared by 4 bases and J by 0 bases, with 17 bases between. CDR3 in amino acids: CASSRQKRGLSTDTQYF. The CDR3 bases are TGTGCCAGCTCACGCCAAAAACGTGGACTGAGCACAGATACGCAGTATTTT. Combining the CDR3 with reference TRBV18 and TRBJ2-3 gives the whole variable domain NAGVMQNPRHLVRRRGQEARLRCSPMKGHSHVYWYRQLPEEGLKFMVYLQKENIIDESGMPKERFSAEFPKEGPSILRIQQVVRGDSAAYFCASSRQKRGLSTDTQYFGPGTRLTVL.

By sample fraction, this clonotype is large. The V and J genes are TRBV6-5 and TRBJ2-1; 8 nucleotides match TRBD2. The CDR3 extends over 14 amino acids. Germline values: CDR1 MNHEY, CDR2 SVGAGI. V was clipped by 0 bases and J by 7 bases; unmatched bases: 2. As DNA, the CDR3 is TGTGCCAGCAGTTACTCTCGGGGGGGAAATGAGCAGTTCTTC. It translates to CASSYSRGGNEQFF.